This T cell receptor (beta chain) was sequenced during a study of cytomegalovirus exposure and HLA in healthy donors. It was with 60 Vbeta and 13 Jbeta primers that the PCR ran. The data were produced by immunoSEQ multiplex PCR, yet TCRdb's version contains in-frame clones alone and is incomplete. The repertoire holds about 110,000 clones, over 60% seen once, with 2.5% to 3% in the top ten. CDR3 length: 12 amino acids. CDR1 SGHNT and CDR2 YENEEA come from the germline V gene. In the case of this clone: One end of the junction does not line up with germline, which may come from a read error.

The chain combines TRBV11-3 with TRBJ2-7; 8 nucleotides agree with TRBD1. This TCR derives from a woman aged 55-70 years in good health and CMV-seropositive. Material: PBMCs. The CDR3 region is CASSLIRGQEHF. The CDR3 region has the DNA TGTGCCAGCAGCTTAATTAGGGGACAGGAGCACTTC.